The 26 T cell receptor beta chains reported below all come from one sample, sequenced in a study of blood T cell repertoires in COVID-19. Data came from immunoSEQ multiplex PCR; TCRdb stores just in-frame clones and leaves some out. The sample records approximately 210,000 clones, more than 80% being singletons. The sample taken for sequencing was peripheral blood. Receptors originate from an elderly woman with COVID-19, enrolled during active disease.

The chain links TRBV2 to TRBJ1-2; 10 nucleotides line up with TRBD1. The CDR3 contains 13 residues. Trimming took 7 bases from V and 4 from J; bases not matched to a gene: 3. Germline V CDR1 and CDR2: SNHLY, FYNNEI. CDR3 amino acids: CASTDRGPYGYTF. The CDR3 region has the DNA TGTGCCAGCACCGACAGGGGGCCCTATGGCTACACCTTC. The full variable domain, in which reference TRBV2 and TRBJ1-2 provide the parts outside the CDR3, is EPEVTQTPSHQVTQMGQEVILRCVPISNHLYFYWYRQILGQKVEFLVSFYNNEISEKSEIFDDQFSVERPDGSNFTLKIRSTKLEDSAMYFCASTDRGPYGYTFGSGTRLTVV.

The chain couples TRBV5-1 to TRBJ2-1; a possible D gene is TRBD1 (5 bases). V was shortened by 2 bases and J by 10 bases, with 16 bases between the two germline ends. Germline assignment: CDR1 SGHRS and CDR2 YFSETQ. The CDR3 consists of 14 residues. The CDR3 region has the DNA TGCGCCAGCAGCTTAAATCAGGGCCGGAACGAGCAGTTCTTC. It specifies CASSLNQGRNEQFF. The full variable domain, completed using reference TRBV5-1 and TRBJ2-1, is KAGVTQTPRYLIKTRGQQVTLSCSPISGHRSVSWYQQTPGQGLQFLFEYFSETQRNKGNFPGRFSGRQFSNSRSEMNVSTLELGDSALYLCASSLNQGRNEQFFGPGTRLTVL.

Only one count was recorded for this clone. This rearrangement joins TRBV18 to TRBJ1-2, with a weak D call TRBD1 (5 bases). V shed 8 bases and J shed 4 bases, with 14 bases lying between them. The germline V gene has CDR1 KGHSH and CDR2 LQKENI. CDR3 length equals 13 residues. This chain's CDR3 is CASRIRVGYGYTF. In DNA form, the CDR3 reads TGTGCCAGCCGCATCAGGGTTGGCTATGGCTACACCTTC.

This clone has just one count. The chain carries TRBV28 and TRBJ1-2; TRBD1 matches at 9 bases. The CDR3 has 13 amino acids. Germline CDR1 is MDHEN and CDR2 is SYDVKM. V was clipped by 4 bases and J by 7 bases; unmatched bases: 4. The CDR3 reads CASSWGQGGGYTF. The CDR3 coding sequence is TGTGCCAGCAGTTGGGGACAGGGAGGTGGCTACACCTTC.

This clone has just one count. CDR3 residues: CATSPSTGSGNEQFF. CDR3 coding DNA: TGTGCCACCTCCCCCTCTACAGGGTCCGGGAATGAGCAGTTCTTC. The chain couples TRBV24-1 to TRBJ2-1; D perhaps matches TRBD1 (6 bases). Trimming took 9 bases from V and 7 from J, leaving 21 bases between them. Germline-derived CDR1 and CDR2 are KGHDR and SFDVKD. The CDR3 consists of 15 residues.

The chain employs TRBV5-1 and TRBJ1-1; D unclear. V lost 4 bases and J lost 1, with 14 bases in between. The germline V gene encodes CDR1 SGHRS and CDR2 YFSETQ. The length of the CDR3 is 15 residues. The chain's CDR3 is CASSIQEAGNTEAFF. The CDR3 nucleotides read TGCGCCAGCAGCATACAAGAGGCGGGGAACACTGAAGCTTTCTTT.

The rearrangement joins TRBV5-8 to TRBJ2-5; 11 nucleotides line up with TRBD1. The CDR3 spans 16 residues. Germline V gene lookup returns CDR1 SGHTS and CDR2 YDEGEE. V shed 0 bases, J shed 4 bases, and the junction held 5 bases outside the gene matches. CDR3 amino acids: CASSLGGTGGGETQYF. The CDR3 DNA reads as TGTGCCAGCAGCTTGGGTGGGACAGGGGGTGGAGAGACCCAGTACTTC.

The genes are TRBV6-4 and TRBJ1-1; D remains ambiguous. The CDR3 runs to 13 residues. Germline V gene data show CDR1 as MRHNA and CDR2 as SNTAGT. The germline V and J ends were trimmed by 5 bases and 0 bases, with 7 bases remaining between them. CDR3: CASSSQVNTEAFF. CDR3 DNA: TGTGCCAGCAGTTCCCAGGTGAACACTGAAGCTTTCTTT.

This rearrangement joins TRBV5-1 to TRBJ2-1; D call uncertain. V gave up 0 bases and J gave up 0 bases, with 10 bases separating them. CDR1 and CDR2 (germline): SGHRS, YFSETQ. This CDR3 has 16 residues. The CDR3 reads CASSLVAENSYNEQFF. In nucleotides, the CDR3 is TGCGCCAGCAGCTTGGTCGCGGAAAACTCCTACAATGAGCAGTTCTTC.

The CDR3 DNA reads as TGCGCCAGCAGCTCCTCACGCCAGACAGGCAATGGCTACACCTTC. It specifies CASSSSRQTGNGYTF. J is TRBJ1-2 and V is TRBV5-1, with D perhaps TRBD1 (6 bases). There are 15 residues in the CDR3. The V end was cut by 3 bases, the J end by 6 bases, with 18 bases between. Germline V gives CDR1 SGHRS, CDR2 YFSETQ.

This clone was counted only a few times. This rearrangement joins TRBV7-3 to TRBJ1-1, with 8 bases that match TRBD1. This CDR3 spans 15 amino acids. Germline CDR1 and CDR2: SGHTA and FQGTGA. Trimming at V came to 3 bases and at J to 0 bases, leaving 3 bases not matched to a gene. For the CDR3, the DNA is TGTGCCAGCAGCTTTACAGGGGGGTTGAACACTGAAGCTTTCTTT. Residues: CASSFTGGLNTEAFF.

This chain links TRBV4-2 with TRBJ1-5; weak D call: TRBD1 (5 bases). Germline-derived CDR1 and CDR2 are LGHNA and YNFKEQ. This CDR3 has 14 amino acids. Trimming took off 0 bases at V and 7 bases at J, with 10 bases between the two ends. CDR3 coding DNA: TGTGCCAGCAGCCAAGATGGGGGGGTACAGCCCCAGCATTTT. The encoded protein is CASSQDGGVQPQHF.

The chain employs TRBV7-9 and TRBJ1-2; 7 bases match TRBD1. With 5 bases clipped from V and 7 bases from J, the junction kept 7 bases outside the gene matches. Germline values: CDR1 SEHNR, CDR2 FQNEAQ (reference sequence). The CDR3 has 13 residues. The CDR3 region is CASSQGGFGGYTF. The DNA for the CDR3 is TGTGCCAGCAGCCAGGGGGGTTTTGGTGGCTACACCTTC. Full variable domain (remainder filled in from reference TRBV7-9 and TRBJ1-2): DTGVSQNPRHKITKRGQNVTFRCDPISEHNRLYWYRQTLGQGPEFLTYFQNEAQLEKSRLLSDRFSAERPKGSFSTLEIQRTEQGDSAMYLCASSQGGFGGYTFGSGTRLTVV.

The count of this clone is one. The chain links TRBV5-6 to TRBJ1-2; TRBD1 might be the D (6 bases). V lost 3 bases, J lost 2 bases, and 20 bases lay in between. Germline CDR1 is SGHDT and CDR2 is YYEEEE. This CDR3 is built from 17 residues. The CDR3 here is CASSSLAQGRANYGYTF. The DNA for the CDR3 is TGTGCCAGCAGCTCGCTCGCCCAGGGGAGGGCAAACTATGGCTACACCTTC.

The chain carries TRBV5-1 and TRBJ1-1; D unresolved. The CDR3 runs to 14 residues. The germline gives CDR1 SGHRS, CDR2 YFSETQ. The ends were cut back, 3 bases at V and 4 bases at J, with 13 bases in the middle. CDR3 residues: CASSWRAEGTEAFF. The CDR3 nucleotides are TGCGCCAGCAGCTGGCGGGCGGAGGGCACTGAAGCTTTCTTT.

The chain combines TRBV9 with TRBJ1-1, with 10 bases matching TRBD1. J lost 2 bases, V lost 3 bases, and 7 bases had no gene match. The CDR3 extends over 16 amino acids. Looked up from germline, CDR1 is SGDLS and CDR2 is YYNGEE. The CDR3: CASSGRQGAINTEAFF. In DNA form, the CDR3 reads TGTGCCAGCAGCGGAAGACAGGGGGCGATCAACACTGAAGCTTTCTTT.

The V and J genes are TRBV7-3 and TRBJ2-3, with 9 nucleotides matching TRBD1. The CDR3 spans 14 residues. Per germline, CDR1 SGHTA and CDR2 FQGTGA. After removal of 4 bases from V and 4 bases from J, the junction contained 3 bases not matched to a gene. The CDR3 coding sequence is TGTGCCAGCAGCTCGGGACAGGGACCAGATACGCAGTATTTT. This encodes CASSSGQGPDTQYF.

A remark on this clone: Other DNA sequences of this sample code for an identical CDR3. The chain carries TRBV5-1 and TRBJ1-2; 7 bases align to TRBD1. From germline, CDR1 is SGHRS and CDR2 YFSETQ. The CDR3 extends over 13 amino acids. With V trimmed by 0 bases and J by 8 bases, 4 bases remained unmatched. CDR3 in amino acids: CASSLGQGDGYTF. DNA for the CDR3: TGCGCCAGCAGCTTGGGCCAGGGGGACGGCTACACCTTC.

The chain recombines TRBV7-6 with TRBJ2-1; 10 bases agree with TRBD1. With 7 bases clipped from V and 0 bases from J, the junction kept 3 bases outside the gene matches. CDR1 and CDR2 from the germline V gene are SGHVS and FNYEAQ. This CDR3 comprises 15 residues. The CDR3 sequence: CASTRTGGSYNEQFF. For the CDR3, the DNA is TGTGCCAGCACTCGGACAGGGGGCTCCTACAATGAGCAGTTCTTC. The complete variable domain, with remaining parts taken from reference TRBV7-6 and TRBJ2-1, reads GAGVSQSPRYKVTKRGQDVALRCDPISGHVSLYWYRQALGQGPEFLTYFNYEAQQDKSGLPNDRFSAERPEGSISTLTIQRTEQRDSAMYRCASTRTGGSYNEQFFGPGTRLTVL.

The rearrangement joins TRBV5-6 to TRBJ2-1, with D maybe TRBD1 (5 bases). V dropped 5 bases and J dropped 8 bases, with 11 bases sitting between them. The V gene's germline CDR1 is SGHDT and CDR2 YYEEEE. The CDR3 has 12 residues. The CDR3 bases are TGTGCCAGCAGTAAAACAGGAGATGAGCAGTTCTTC. Translating gives CASSKTGDEQFF.

This clone turned up a few times. The chain has TRBV9 and TRBJ1-1; possible D gene TRBD1, 6 bases. V was cut by 5 bases and J by 0 bases, with 23 bases left in between. The germline V gene has CDR1 SGDLS and CDR2 YYNGEE. The CDR3 has 18 residues. The CDR3 coding sequence is TGTGCCAGCAGGGCAAGGTCTGTGGGGGCGTTAATGAACACTGAAGCTTTCTTT. Translated, it gives CASRARSVGALMNTEAFF. Variable domain in full (rest from reference TRBV9 and TRBJ1-1): DSGVTQTPKHLITATGQRVTLRCSPRSGDLSVYWYQQSLDQGLQFLIQYYNGEERAKGNILERFSAQQFPDLHSELNLSSLELGDSALYFCASRARSVGALMNTEAFFGQGTRLTVV.

The CDR3 reads CASRVFSGGASGANVLTF. In DNA, the CDR3 is TGTGCCAGCAGAGTCTTCAGCGGGGGGGCCTCTGGGGCCAACGTCCTGACTTTC. The chain combines TRBV2 with TRBJ2-6, with 10 bases aligning to TRBD2. V dropped 6 bases and J dropped 0; count of bases not matched to a gene: 8. The V gene's germline CDR1 is SNHLY and CDR2 FYNNEI. The CDR3 has 18 residues.

J is TRBJ2-1 and V is TRBV7-9, with D hard to call. Germline-derived CDR1 and CDR2 are SEHNR and FQNEAQ (reference sequence). The CDR3 has 16 residues. V was trimmed by 3 bases and J by 7 bases, leaving 19 bases between them. The CDR3 here is CASSLSTPSDSNEQFF. The DNA of the CDR3 is TGTGCCAGCAGCTTGTCGACTCCTTCCGATAGTAATGAGCAGTTCTTC.

The chain couples TRBV19 to TRBJ2-3; D gene unclear. Germline CDR1 LNHDA, CDR2 SQIVND (reference sequence). V shed 4 bases and J shed 1 base, with 3 bases lying between them. This CDR3 is 12 amino acids long. CDR3 loop: CASSTGTDTQYF. The CDR3 region has the DNA TGTGCCAGTAGTACTGGCACAGATACGCAGTATTTT.

The chain joins TRBV2 to TRBJ2-5; D is unresolved. The germline CDR1 and CDR2 sequences are SNHLY and FYNNEI. The CDR3 extends over 14 amino acids. Trimming removed 4 bases at V and 5 bases at J, with 14 bases between. As DNA, the CDR3 is TGTGCCAGCAGTGTCGCCGGCGGTTTGGAGACCCAGTACTTC. It encodes CASSVAGGLETQYF.

This clone is a singleton in its sample. This chain uses TRBV28 with TRBJ1-1; tentative D call: TRBD1 (6 bases). This CDR3 is 15 amino acids long. Looked up from germline, CDR1 is MDHEN and CDR2 is SYDVKM. V dropped 7 bases and J dropped 5 bases, with 20 bases sitting between them. The CDR3 bases are TGTGCCAGCACCATAGGGGGGGATGGAAATACTGAAGCTTTCTTT. Amino acids: CASTIGGDGNTEAFF. Full variable domain (remainder filled in from reference TRBV28 and TRBJ1-1): DVKVTQSSRYLVKRTGEKVFLECVQDMDHENMFWYRQDPGLGLRLIYFSYDVKMKEKGDIPEGYSVSREKKERFSLILESASTNQTSMYLCASTIGGDGNTEAFFGQGTRLTVV.